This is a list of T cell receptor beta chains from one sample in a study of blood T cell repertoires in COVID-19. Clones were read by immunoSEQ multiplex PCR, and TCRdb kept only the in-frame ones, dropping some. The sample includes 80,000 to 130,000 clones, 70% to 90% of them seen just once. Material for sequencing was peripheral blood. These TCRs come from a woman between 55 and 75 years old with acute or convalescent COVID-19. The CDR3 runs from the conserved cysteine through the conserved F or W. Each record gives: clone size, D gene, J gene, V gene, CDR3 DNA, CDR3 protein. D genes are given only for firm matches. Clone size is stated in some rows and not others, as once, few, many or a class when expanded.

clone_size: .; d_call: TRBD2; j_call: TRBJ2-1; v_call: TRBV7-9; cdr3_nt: TGTGCCAGCAGCCCTCTAGCGGGAGGCCTCCTCGGCGACAATGAGCAGTTCTTC; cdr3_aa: CASSPLAGGLLGDNEQFF
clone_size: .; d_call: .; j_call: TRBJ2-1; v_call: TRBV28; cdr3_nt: TGTGCCAGCCGTGGACTATCTTACAATGAGCAGTTCTTC; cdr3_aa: CASRGLSYNEQFF
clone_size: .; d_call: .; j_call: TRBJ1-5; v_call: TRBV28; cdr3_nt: TGTGCCAGCAGTGCCCAGGGTAAGGGCAATCAGCCCCAGCATTTT; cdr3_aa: CASSAQGKGNQPQHF
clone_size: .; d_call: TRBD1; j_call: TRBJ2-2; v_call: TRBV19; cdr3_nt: TGTGCCAGTAGTATGTGGGACAGCAACACCGGGGAGCTGTTTTTT; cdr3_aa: CASSMWDSNTGELFF
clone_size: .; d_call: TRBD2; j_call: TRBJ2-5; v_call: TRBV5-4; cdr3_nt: TGTGCCAGCAGCTTGAGGCTAGCGGGGGGCGGGGAGACCCAGTACTTC; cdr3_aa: CASSLRLAGGGETQYF
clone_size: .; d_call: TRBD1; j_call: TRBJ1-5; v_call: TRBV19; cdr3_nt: TGTGCCAGTAGTTTCCGGGACAGGGGGTATCAGCCCCAGCATTTT; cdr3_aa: CASSFRDRGYQPQHF
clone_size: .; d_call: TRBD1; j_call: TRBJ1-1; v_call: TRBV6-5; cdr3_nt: TGTGCCAGCAGCCTGGACAGGGTGAACACTGAAGCTTTCTTT; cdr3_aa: CASSLDRVNTEAFF
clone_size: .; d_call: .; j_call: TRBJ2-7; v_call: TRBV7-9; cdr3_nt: TGTGCCAGCAGCTTAGCCGGGAACCTTTACGAGCAGTACTTC; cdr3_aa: CASSLAGNLYEQYF
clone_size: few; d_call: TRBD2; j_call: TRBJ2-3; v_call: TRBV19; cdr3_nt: TGTGCCAGTTCCCAGGGACTACCCGAGCTGGGTACGCAGTATTTT; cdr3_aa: CASSQGLPELGTQYF
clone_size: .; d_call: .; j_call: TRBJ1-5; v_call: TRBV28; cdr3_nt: TGTGCCAGCAGACAAACCGGGGGTCAGGGTCAGCCCCAGCATTTT; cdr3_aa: CASRQTGGQGQPQHF
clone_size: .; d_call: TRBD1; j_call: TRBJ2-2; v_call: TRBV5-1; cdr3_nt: TGCGCCAGCAGCATGGGGGACAGGGAGGGCCCCGGGGAGCTGTTTTTT; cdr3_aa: CASSMGDREGPGELFF
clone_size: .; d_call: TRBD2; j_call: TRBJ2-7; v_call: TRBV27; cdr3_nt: TGTGCCAGCAGATCCAGACTAGCGGGCCCCTACGAGCAGTACTTC; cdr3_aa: CASRSRLAGPYEQYF
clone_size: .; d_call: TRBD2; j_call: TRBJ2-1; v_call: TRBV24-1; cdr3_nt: TGTGCCACCAGTGAGCCGGGGCGGGAGCTTGCGGATGAGCAGTTCTTC; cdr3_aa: CATSEPGRELADEQFF
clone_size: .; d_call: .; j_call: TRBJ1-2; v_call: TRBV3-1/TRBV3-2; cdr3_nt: TGTGCCAGCAGCCCACGTAGGGGGACGGACTATGGCTACACCTTC; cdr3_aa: CASSPRRGTDYGYTF
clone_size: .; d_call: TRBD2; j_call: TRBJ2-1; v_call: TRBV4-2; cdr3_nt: TGTGCCAGCAGCCAAGACCCTAGCGGGGTTAATGAGCAGTTCTTC; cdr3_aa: CASSQDPSGVNEQFF
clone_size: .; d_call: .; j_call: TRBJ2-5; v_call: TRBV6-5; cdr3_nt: TGTGCCAGCAGTTACCGCCTCACTAGCAAAGAGACCCAGTACTTC; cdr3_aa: CASSYRLTSKETQYF
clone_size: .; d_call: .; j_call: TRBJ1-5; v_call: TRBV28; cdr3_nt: TGTGCCAGCAGTTTATTAGTGGCAGGTGGTAAGCCCCAGCATTTT; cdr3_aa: CASSLLVAGGKPQHF
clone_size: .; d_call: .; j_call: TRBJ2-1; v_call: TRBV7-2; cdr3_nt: TGTGCCAGCAGCTTAGGCCAGAGGCCCCACAATGAGCAGTTCTTC; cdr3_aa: CASSLGQRPHNEQFF
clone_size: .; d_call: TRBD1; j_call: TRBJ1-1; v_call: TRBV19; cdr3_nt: TGTGCCAGTAGTACGACAGGGGCTGAAGCTTTCTTT; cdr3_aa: CASSTTGAEAFF
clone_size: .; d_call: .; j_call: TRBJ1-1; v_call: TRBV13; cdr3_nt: TGTGCCAGCAGCTCACAGGGAGTAAATGAAGCTTTCTTT; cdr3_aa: CASSSQGVNEAFF
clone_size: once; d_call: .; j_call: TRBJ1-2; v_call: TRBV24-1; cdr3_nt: TGTGCCACCAGTGATTCGTTGACAGATACCTATGGCTACACCTTC; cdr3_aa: CATSDSLTDTYGYTF
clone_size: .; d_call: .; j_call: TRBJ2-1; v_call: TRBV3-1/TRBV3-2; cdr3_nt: TGTGCCAGCAGCCAATGGATAGGGGCGAACAATGAGCAGTTCTTC; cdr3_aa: CASSQWIGANNEQFF